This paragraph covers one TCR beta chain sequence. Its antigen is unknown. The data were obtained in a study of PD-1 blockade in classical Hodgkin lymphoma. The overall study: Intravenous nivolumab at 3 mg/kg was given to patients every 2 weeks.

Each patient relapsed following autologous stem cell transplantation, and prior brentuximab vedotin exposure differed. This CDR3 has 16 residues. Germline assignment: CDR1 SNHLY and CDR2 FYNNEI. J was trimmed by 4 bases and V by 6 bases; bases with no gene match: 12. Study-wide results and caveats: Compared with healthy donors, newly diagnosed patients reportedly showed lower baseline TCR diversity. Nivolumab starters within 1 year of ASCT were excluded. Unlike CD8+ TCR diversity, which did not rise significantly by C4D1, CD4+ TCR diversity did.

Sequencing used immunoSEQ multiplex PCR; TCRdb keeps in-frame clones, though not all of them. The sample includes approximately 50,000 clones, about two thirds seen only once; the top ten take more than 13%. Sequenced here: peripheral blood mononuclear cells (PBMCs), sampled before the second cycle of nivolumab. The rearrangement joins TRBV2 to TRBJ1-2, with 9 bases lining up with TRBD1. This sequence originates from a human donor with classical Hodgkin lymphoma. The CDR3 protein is CASSRTTGGEGYGYTF. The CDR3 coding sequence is TGTGCCAGCAGCCGAACCACAGGGGGCGAGGGCTATGGCTACACCTTC.